The rows below give T cell receptor beta chains drawn from one sample of a study of T cell changes during pregnancy in multiple sclerosis. Using immunoSEQ multiplex PCR, the repertoire was profiled, and TCRdb retains in-frame clones only, with some absent. The repertoire has around 100,000 clones, roughly nine tenths of them found once; the top ten carry less than 4.5%. The sequencing used peripheral blood, collected after pregnancy. The receptors were gathered from a female donor with multiple sclerosis, enrolled in a pregnancy study. CDR3s include the opening cysteine and the closing phenylalanine or tryptophan. The order of the fields is J gene, clone size, V gene, CDR3 protein. Clone size appears in some rows only: once, few, many, or a class for an expanded clone.

TRBJ2-7 | - | TRBV7-8 | CASSTDRTYEQYF
TRBJ1-2 | - | TRBV2 | CASSESSSIRYGYTF
TRBJ1-2 | - | TRBV30 | CAWNGLALNYGYTF
TRBJ1-2 | - | TRBV7-2 | CASILVGRGNAHGGYTF
TRBJ1-1 | once | TRBV19 | CASSTRTDPGRGTEAFF
TRBJ1-2 | - | TRBV29-1 | CSVEGREAYGYTF
TRBJ2-7 | - | TRBV13 | CASSGRQGSSSYEQYF
TRBJ2-3 | once | TRBV6-5 | CASTRGRGLTDTQYF
TRBJ2-5 | once | TRBV5-1 | CASSFEQETQYF
TRBJ2-5 | - | TRBV9 | CASSLSGGHQETQYF
TRBJ2-7 | - | TRBV6-1 | CATQPTGYSYEQYF
TRBJ2-2 | - | TRBV5-1 | CASSLGQNTGELFF
TRBJ2-5 | - | TRBV6-5 | CASSYLLAGEETQYF
TRBJ1-5 | - | TRBV5-5 | CASSWGGFPGQPQHF
TRBJ2-2 | - | TRBV10-1 | CASSATGTNTGELFF
TRBJ2-3 | - | TRBV5-6 | CASSSGSRTDTQYF
TRBJ2-1 | - | TRBV10-3 | CAISGGAHEQFF
TRBJ2-1 | - | TRBV9 | CASSTTDSNEQFF
TRBJ2-1 | - | TRBV11-3 | CASSQFTSGAYNEQFF
TRBJ1-1 | once | TRBV6-5 | CASSQTRWITTEAFF
TRBJ1-4 | - | TRBV19 | CASSMNRDEKLFF
TRBJ2-7 | - | TRBV10-3 | CATGQGGSYEQYF
TRBJ1-5 | - | TRBV5-6 | CASSLTHGQGAQPQHF
TRBJ1-5 | once | TRBV5-8 | CASSLRVKTVNQPQHF
TRBJ2-4 | - | TRBV5-5 | CAGSPGSGENIQYF
TRBJ2-6 | - | TRBV5-6 | CASSSGLLDSGANVLTF
TRBJ2-2 | - | TRBV7-6 | CASSVGSGGTGELFF
TRBJ2-1 | once | TRBV12-5 | CASGLGPNEQFF
TRBJ1-1 | few | TRBV29-1 | CSVEAGMDTEAFF
TRBJ2-7 | - | TRBV11-2 | CASSLGPGGTYEQYF
TRBJ2-3 | - | TRBV5-1 | CASSFPLTGENTDTQYF
TRBJ1-2 | - | TRBV7-9 | CASSPRTGEGFYGYTF
TRBJ1-1 | - | TRBV6-4 | CASSEGTGAPHTEAFF
TRBJ2-3 | - | TRBV6-5 | CASSYSRLVGDTQYF
TRBJ2-1 | - | TRBV25-1 | CASSDRLAGGRGNEQFF
TRBJ1-2 | - | TRBV6-1 | CASSEAFAGRVGGYTF
TRBJ2-5 | - | TRBV15 | CATSRAQPVAGTQYF
TRBJ1-1 | - | TRBV11-1 | CATSRAGLLTEAFF
TRBJ2-3 | - | TRBV7-3 | CASRDRDTDTQYF
TRBJ1-4 | once | TRBV6-5 | CASTGGLGEKLFF
TRBJ2-7 | - | TRBV5-1 | CASSLDALGGSGAEQYF
TRBJ1-2 | - | TRBV2 | CASSEWQNYGYTF
TRBJ2-1 | - | TRBV27 | CASSPPNNEQFF
TRBJ2-5 | - | TRBV5-4 | CASSYHLAGGETQYF
TRBJ2-7 | - | TRBV4-1 | CASSPEPAQSSYEQYF
TRBJ2-2 | - | TRBV4-2 | CASSQGGGETGTGELFF
TRBJ2-1 | - | TRBV11-2 | CASSHYNEQFF
TRBJ2-7 | - | TRBV7-7 | CASSLGTGRSYEQYF
TRBJ1-1 | - | TRBV2 | CASRGGTHTEAFF
TRBJ2-1 | - | TRBV6-5 | CASRRGRWEFF
TRBJ1-2 | - | TRBV19 | CASSISVYGYTF
TRBJ2-3 | - | TRBV13 | CASSSGGGTDTQYF
TRBJ2-6 | - | TRBV10-3 | CAISDPRGRLSGANVLTF
TRBJ2-2 | - | TRBV27 | CASSWPTSPGGDTGELFF
TRBJ2-1 | - | TRBV13 | CASSPTSGGEGEQFF